These T cell receptor beta chains were read from a single sample in a study of PD-L1 blockade in urothelial cancer. The method was immunoSEQ multiplex PCR; TCRdb's version includes in-frame clones alone and lacks a portion of them. This table has 45,000 to 60,000 clones, approximately 80% appearing once. The sequences come from PBMCs, collected around atezolizumab (anti-PD-L1) treatment. These receptors all come from a man aged 40-55 years with urothelial cancer. Each CDR3 is given with its conserved first and last residue. D genes are given only for firm matches. Where a row states a size, it is once, few, many or the class of an expanded clone; other rows omit it.

clone_size	v_call	j_call	d_call	cdr3_nt	cdr3_aa
NA	TRBV11-2	TRBJ2-7	NA	TGTGCCAGCAGCTCCTTGTACGAGCAGTACTTC	CASSSLYEQYF
NA	TRBV11-1	TRBJ2-1	TRBD2	TGTGCCAGCAGCGAGGGACTAGCGGGAGAAGATGAGCAGTTCTTC	CASSEGLAGEDEQFF
once	TRBV5-1	TRBJ2-1	TRBD1	TGCGCCAGCAGCTGGGGGACAGGGCGATACAATGAGCAGTTCTTC	CASSWGTGRYNEQFF
NA	TRBV28	TRBJ2-1	NA	TGTGCCAGCAGTTTATCAGGGTCTAGTTCCAATGAGCAGTTCTTC	CASSLSGSSSNEQFF
NA	TRBV4-3	TRBJ2-1	NA	TGCGCCAGCAGCCAAGATCTGGCTGAGCAGTTCTTC	CASSQDLAEQFF
NA	TRBV28	TRBJ1-3	NA	TGTGCCAGCAGCTCAAGAGGGCCCTCTGGAAACACCATATATTTT	CASSSRGPSGNTIYF
NA	TRBV27	TRBJ2-7	TRBD2	TGTGCCAGCAGTTTAAGAGCGGGGCTGAACTACGAGCAGTACTTC	CASSLRAGLNYEQYF
NA	TRBV9	TRBJ1-2	TRBD1	TGTGCCAGCAGCGCCCTCAGGACAGGGCGGACTGGCTACACCTTC	CASSALRTGRTGYTF
NA	TRBV11-3	TRBJ2-1	TRBD1	TGTGCCAGCAGCTCGGACAGGGCCTCCTACAATGAGCAGTTCTTC	CASSSDRASYNEQFF
NA	TRBV6-1	TRBJ2-1	TRBD2	TGTGCCAGCAGTGAAAAAGCTACACCGACTAGCGGGAGTAATGAGCAGTTCTTC	CASSEKATPTSGSNEQFF
once	TRBV7-2	TRBJ1-1	NA	TGTGCCAGCAAGAACATTAAGAGTGAGGCGGCTTTCTTT	CASKNIKSEAAFF
NA	TRBV9	TRBJ2-5	NA	TGTGCCAGCAGCTCCCAGGGGGCTAGCGGTGAGACCCAGTACTTC	CASSSQGASGETQYF
NA	TRBV10-3	TRBJ2-1	NA	TGTGCCATCAGTGATCTAGCGACCAATGAGCAGTTCTTC	CAISDLATNEQFF
NA	TRBV6-6	TRBJ1-1	NA	TGTGCCAGCAGTTATTTCGCGCAGGGGGAAGCTTTCTTT	CASSYFAQGEAFF
NA	TRBV11-2	TRBJ2-2	TRBD2	TGTGCCAGCAGCCGACTAGCGGCGAACACCGGGGAGCTGTTTTTT	CASSRLAANTGELFF
once	TRBV19	TRBJ1-2	TRBD1	TGTGCCAGTAGCAGACAGGGCGATGGGGGCTACACCTTC	CASSRQGDGGYTF
NA	TRBV29-1	TRBJ2-7	TRBD2	TGCAGCGTTGGAGGTCTAGCGGGATTCTACGAGCAGTACTTC	CSVGGLAGFYEQYF
once	TRBV19	TRBJ2-5	TRBD2	TGTGCCAGTAGTCGGGCGGGAGGGGGGGAGACCCAGTACTTC	CASSRAGGGETQYF
NA	TRBV27	TRBJ2-2	NA	TGTGCCAGCACTGGGGCGGGAACTACCGGGGAGCTGTTTTTT	CASTGAGTTGELFF
NA	TRBV4-1	TRBJ2-2	NA	TGCGCCAGCAGCCAGGGGCCAGGGACCGGGGAGCTGTTTTTT	CASSQGPGTGELFF
few	TRBV9	TRBJ2-3	NA	TGTGCCAGCAGCGTAGATTTAACAGATACGCAGTATTTT	CASSVDLTDTQYF
NA	TRBV5-1	TRBJ2-7	TRBD1	TGCGCCAGCAGCTTGGCCTGGGACAGGGGTATTTACGAGCAGTACTTC	CASSLAWDRGIYEQYF
NA	TRBV5-1	TRBJ2-3	TRBD2	TGCGCCAGCAGCTCTGGACTAGCGGGACTAGGCCCAGATACGCAGTATTTT	CASSSGLAGLGPDTQYF
NA	TRBV5-4	TRBJ1-2	NA	TGTGCCAGCAGCTTGGAGATAGACAGCCTCTATGGCTACACCTTC	CASSLEIDSLYGYTF
few	TRBV27	TRBJ2-7	NA	TGTGCCAGCAGTTTCGGGGGAGCCTCCTACGAGCAGTACTTC	CASSFGGASYEQYF
NA	TRBV7-2	TRBJ2-7	NA	TGTGCCAGCAGCTTCAGCTCCTACGAGCAGTACTTC	CASSFSSYEQYF
NA	TRBV6-5	TRBJ2-5	TRBD1	TGTGCCAGCACCCTCAGGGGGCCTTGGGAGACCCAGTACTTC	CASTLRGPWETQYF
NA	TRBV4-1	TRBJ2-7	NA	TGCGCCAGCAGCCCCGGGGGGCTAGCGGCCCTTGGGAACTACGAGCAGTACTTC	CASSPGGLAALGNYEQYF
NA	TRBV4-1	TRBJ1-5	TRBD1	TGCGCCAGCAGCCGGGGACAGGGCAATCAGCCCCAGCATTTT	CASSRGQGNQPQHF
NA	TRBV7-9	TRBJ2-2	TRBD1	TGTGCCAGCAGGGGGATCCGGGACAGGGGGAAGGGGAACACCGGGGAGCTGTTTTTT	CASRGIRDRGKGNTGELFF
NA	TRBV27	TRBJ2-1	TRBD2	TGTGCCAGCGGCACAACTAGCGGAAGCTCCTACAATGAGCAGTTCTTC	CASGTTSGSSYNEQFF
NA	TRBV27	TRBJ1-2	NA	TGTGCCAGCAGTTTATCAGGGGGGGACTATGGCTACACCTTC	CASSLSGGDYGYTF
NA	TRBV6-6	TRBJ2-6	NA	TGTGCCAGCAGTTACTCACCAGGGGCTGGGGCCAACGTCCTGACTTTC	CASSYSPGAGANVLTF
NA	TRBV7-2	TRBJ2-7	TRBD2	TGTGCCAGCAGCTCCGCCAACCAAGCGGGAAGGAACGAGCAGTACTTC	CASSSANQAGRNEQYF
NA	TRBV4-1	TRBJ2-6	NA	TGCGCCAGCAGCCAAGTGGGTCTAGGTGGGGCCAACGTCCTGACTTTC	CASSQVGLGGANVLTF
NA	TRBV28	TRBJ2-7	NA	TGTGCCAGCAGTCCGATGGAGGGAAACGAGCAGTACTTC	CASSPMEGNEQYF
NA	TRBV27	TRBJ2-7	TRBD2	TGTGCCACCAGCGGGAGTCGGTACGAGCAGTACTTC	CATSGSRYEQYF